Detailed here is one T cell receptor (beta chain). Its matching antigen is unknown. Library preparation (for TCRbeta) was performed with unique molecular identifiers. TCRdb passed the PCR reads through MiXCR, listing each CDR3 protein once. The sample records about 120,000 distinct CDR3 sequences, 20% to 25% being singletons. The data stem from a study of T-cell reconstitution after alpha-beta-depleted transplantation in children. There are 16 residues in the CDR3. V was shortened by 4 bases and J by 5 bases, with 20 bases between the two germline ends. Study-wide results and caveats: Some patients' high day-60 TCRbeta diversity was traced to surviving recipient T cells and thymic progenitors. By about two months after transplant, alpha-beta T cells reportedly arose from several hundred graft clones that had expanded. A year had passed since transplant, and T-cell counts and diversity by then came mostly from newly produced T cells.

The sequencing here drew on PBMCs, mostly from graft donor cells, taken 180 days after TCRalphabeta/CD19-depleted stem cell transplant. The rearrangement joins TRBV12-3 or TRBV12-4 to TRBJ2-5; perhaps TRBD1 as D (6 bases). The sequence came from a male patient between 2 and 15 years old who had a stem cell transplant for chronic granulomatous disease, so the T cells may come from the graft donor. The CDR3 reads CASSWGRERGGETQYF. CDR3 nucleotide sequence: TGTGCCAGCAGTTGGGGCAGGGAACGAGGGGGTGAGACCCAGTACTTC.